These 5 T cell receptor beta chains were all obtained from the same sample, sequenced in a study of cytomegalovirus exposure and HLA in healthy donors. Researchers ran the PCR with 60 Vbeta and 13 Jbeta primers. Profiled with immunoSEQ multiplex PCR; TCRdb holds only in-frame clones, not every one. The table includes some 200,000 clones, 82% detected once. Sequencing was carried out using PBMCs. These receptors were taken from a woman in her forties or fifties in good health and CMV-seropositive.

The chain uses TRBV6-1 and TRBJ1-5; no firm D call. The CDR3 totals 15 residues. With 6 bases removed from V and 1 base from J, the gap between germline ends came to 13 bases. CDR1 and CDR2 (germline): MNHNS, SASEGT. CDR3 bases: TGTGCCAGCAGGCAGGCGTCACAGAGCAATCAGCCCCAGCATTTT. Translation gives CASRQASQSNQPQHF.

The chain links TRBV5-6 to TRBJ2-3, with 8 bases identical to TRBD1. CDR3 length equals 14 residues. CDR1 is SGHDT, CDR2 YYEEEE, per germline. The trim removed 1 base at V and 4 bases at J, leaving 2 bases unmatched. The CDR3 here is CASSLYRGADTQYF. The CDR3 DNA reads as TGTGCCAGCAGCTTGTACAGGGGGGCAGATACGCAGTATTTT.

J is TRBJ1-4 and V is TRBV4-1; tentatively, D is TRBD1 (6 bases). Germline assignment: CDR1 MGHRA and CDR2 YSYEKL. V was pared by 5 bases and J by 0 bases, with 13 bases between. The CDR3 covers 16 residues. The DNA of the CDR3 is TGCGCCAGCAGCTCGGGACACCTATCAACTAATGAAAAACTGTTTTTT. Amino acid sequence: CASSSGHLSTNEKLFF.

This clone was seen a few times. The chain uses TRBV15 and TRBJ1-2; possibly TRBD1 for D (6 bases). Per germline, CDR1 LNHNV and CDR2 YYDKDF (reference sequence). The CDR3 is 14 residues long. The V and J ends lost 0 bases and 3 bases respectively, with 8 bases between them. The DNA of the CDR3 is TGTGCCACCAGCAGAGATGAGGGGGACTATGGCTACACCTTC. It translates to CATSRDEGDYGYTF.

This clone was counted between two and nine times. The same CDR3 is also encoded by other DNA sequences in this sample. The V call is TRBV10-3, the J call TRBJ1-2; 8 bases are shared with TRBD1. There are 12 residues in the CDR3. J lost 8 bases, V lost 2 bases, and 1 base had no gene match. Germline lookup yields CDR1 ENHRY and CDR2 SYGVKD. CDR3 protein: CAISEGQGGYTF. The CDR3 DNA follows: TGTGCCATCAGTGAGGGACAGGGAGGCTACACCTTC.